Following are 10 T cell receptor beta chains from one sample sequenced in a study of graft-versus-host responses after intestinal transplantation. Sequencing was performed with immunoSEQ multiplex PCR; in TCRdb, only in-frame clones are kept and a portion is missing. The sample has about 70,000 clones; almost 90% are singletons. Their recognized antigens are unknown. The input for sequencing was unstimulated CD8+ T cells sorted from spleen or lymph node cells, taken before transplant. These receptors were taken from a human donor who was the organ donor for an intestinal transplant.

The gene calls are TRBV4-2 and TRBJ2-2, with D perhaps matching TRBD2 (7 bases). The CDR3 sequence is 15 residues long. The V gene lost 0 bases and the J gene lost 7 bases, with 12 bases spanning the gap. Germline V CDR1 and CDR2: LGHNA, YNFKEQ. This CDR3 reads CASSQDEGGVGELFF. CDR3 DNA sequence: TGTGCCAGCAGCCAAGATGAGGGGGGGGTCGGGGAGCTGTTTTTT.

The V call is TRBV4-1, the J call TRBJ2-5; D is unresolved. V lost 3 bases, J lost 3 bases, and 11 bases lay in between. In germline, CDR1 is MGHRA, CDR2 YSYEKL. This CDR3 has 14 residues. The chain's CDR3 is CASSHGPFEETQYF. The CDR3 DNA reads as TGCGCCAGCAGCCACGGTCCTTTTGAAGAGACCCAGTACTTC.

V usage is TRBV28 and J usage is TRBJ2-5; the match to TRBD1 covers 7 bases. This CDR3 region has 13 residues. V trimming: 5 bases; J trimming: 3 bases; junction bases outside the gene matches: 3. Germline-derived CDR1 and CDR2 are MDHEN and SYDVKM. CDR3 in DNA: TGTGCCAGCAGTACCGGGACAGAAGAGACCCAGTACTTC. The encoded protein is CASSTGTEETQYF. The whole variable domain, remainder taken from reference TRBV28 and TRBJ2-5, is DVKVTQSSRYLVKRTGEKVFLECVQDMDHENMFWYRQDPGLGLRLIYFSYDVKMKEKGDIPEGYSVSREKKERFSLILESASTNQTSMYLCASSTGTEETQYFGPGTRLLVL.

The V and J genes are TRBV7-9 and TRBJ2-7; D perhaps matches TRBD1 (6 bases). Germline CDR1 is SEHNR and CDR2 is FQNEAQ (reference sequence). The CDR3 has 13 residues. V lost 5 bases to trimming and J lost 3 bases, with 11 bases between them. The CDR3 loop reads CASSGGQNYEQYV. The CDR3 nucleotides are TGTGCCAGCAGCGGAGGACAGAACTACGAGCAGTACGTC.

The chain is built from TRBV5-5 and TRBJ2-3; D unclear. This CDR3 has 14 residues. Germline values: CDR1 SGHKS, CDR2 YYEKEE (reference sequence). Trimming took 4 bases from V and 6 from J, leaving 15 bases between them. CDR3 sequence: CASSVKRHGDTQYF. CDR3 DNA sequence: TGTGCCAGCAGCGTGAAGAGGCATGGGGATACGCAGTATTTT.

The genes are TRBV15 and TRBJ2-7; D possibly corresponds to TRBD2 (5 bases). Germline CDR1 reads LNHNV; CDR2 reads YYDKDF (reference sequence). This CDR3 comprises 13 residues. V gave up 3 bases and J gave up 5 bases, with 11 bases separating them. As DNA, the CDR3 is TGTGCCACCAGCAGGGGGAGAATTGACGAGCAGTACGTC. The encoded protein is CATSRGRIDEQYV.

The chain has TRBV11-2 and TRBJ1-3; D is unresolved. Germline CDR1 is SGHAT and CDR2 is FQNNGV. Trimming left V 1 base short and J 2 bases short, with 12 bases between. The CDR3 totals 16 residues. The CDR3 here is CASSLVAAGTGNTIYF. The CDR3 DNA is TGTGCCAGCAGCTTAGTAGCCGCGGGTACTGGAAACACCATATATTTT.

The chain links TRBV27 to TRBJ1-4, with TRBD1 matching over 9 bases. Germline V lookup: CDR1 MNHEY, CDR2 SMNVEV (reference sequence). CDR3 length: 14 amino acids. The ends lost 5 bases at V and 2 bases at J; junction bases unmatched: 0. The CDR3 sequence: CASSDRGTNEKLFF. The CDR3 region has the DNA TGTGCCAGCAGTGACAGGGGGACTAATGAAAAACTGTTTTTT.

V and J are TRBV7-2 and TRBJ1-6; D is undetermined. From germline, CDR1 is SGHTA and CDR2 FQGNSA. The CDR3 is made up of 14 amino acids. Trimming removed 6 bases from V and 1 base from J, with 7 bases in between. The CDR3 is CASSYSSYNSPLHF. In DNA, the CDR3 is TGTGCCAGCAGTTACAGTTCCTATAATTCACCCCTCCACTTT.

The CDR3 reads CASSSTGQSTLYNEQFF. The CDR3, as DNA: TGTGCCAGCAGTAGTACGGGACAGAGTACCTTATACAATGAGCAGTTCTTC. This chain uses TRBV27 with TRBJ2-1; 7 bases are a match to TRBD1. Germline lookup yields CDR1 MNHEY and CDR2 SMNVEV (reference sequence). Trimming cost V 5 bases and J 4 bases; bases outside gene matches: 14. There are 17 residues in the CDR3.